This T cell receptor beta chain was captured by sequencing in a study of cytomegalovirus exposure and HLA in healthy donors. The PCR had 60 Vbeta and 13 Jbeta primers. Using immunoSEQ multiplex PCR, the repertoire was profiled, and TCRdb retains in-frame clones only, with some absent. The table lists approximately 200,000 clones, approximately 79% of them singletons. General observations from the study: Reports indicated that the classifier achieved high specificity and sensitivity in diagnosing cytomegalovirus status.

The CDR3 consists of 12 residues. Trimming took off 10 bases at V and 4 bases at J, with 11 bases between the two ends. Germline V gene lookup returns CDR1 SNHLY and CDR2 FYNNEI. For this clone: Its antigen is currently unknown.

Input material: PBMCs. The chain combines TRBV2 with TRBJ1-5; D remains ambiguous. The TCR was taken from a woman aged 18-29 years in good health and CMV-seronegative. The CDR3 is CATGRRNQPQHF. The CDR3 DNA reads as TGTGCCACTGGGAGGCGAAATCAGCCCCAGCATTTT.